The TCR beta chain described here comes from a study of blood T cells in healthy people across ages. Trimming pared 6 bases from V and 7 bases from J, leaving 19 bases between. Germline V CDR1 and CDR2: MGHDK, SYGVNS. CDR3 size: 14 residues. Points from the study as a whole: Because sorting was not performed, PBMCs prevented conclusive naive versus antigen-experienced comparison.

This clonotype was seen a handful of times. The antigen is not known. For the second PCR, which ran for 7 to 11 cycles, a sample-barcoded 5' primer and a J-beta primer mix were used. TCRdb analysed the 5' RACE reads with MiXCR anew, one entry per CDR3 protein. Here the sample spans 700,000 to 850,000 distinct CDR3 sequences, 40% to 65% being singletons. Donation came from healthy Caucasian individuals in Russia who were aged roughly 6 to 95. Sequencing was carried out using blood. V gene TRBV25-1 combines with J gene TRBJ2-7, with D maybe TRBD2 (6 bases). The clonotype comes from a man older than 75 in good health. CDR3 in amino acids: CASREGSSYNEQYF. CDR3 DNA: TGTGCCAGCAGGGAGGGGAGCTCCTACAATGAGCAGTACTTC.